Listed below are T cell receptor beta chains from one sample, sequenced in a study of blood T cell repertoires in COVID-19. Clones were read by immunoSEQ multiplex PCR, and TCRdb kept only the in-frame ones, dropping some. The data hold more than 200,000 clones, with around 86% observed a single time. The sample was peripheral blood. The receptors stem from a man in his fifties or sixties with COVID-19, enrolled during active disease. Each CDR3 is given with its conserved first and last residue. The order of the fields is V gene, clone size, J gene, D gene, CDR3 protein, CDR3 DNA. A D gene is named only where the DNA matches it firmly. Size is omitted from some rows. Given values are once, few, many or a class for expanded clones.

TRBV27,-,TRBJ1-2,-,CASSLSVSTASYGYTF,TGTGCCAGCAGTTTGAGTGTTTCGACAGCAAGCTATGGCTACACCTTC
TRBV7-9,-,TRBJ1-1,TRBD1,CASSLGTGGTQIEAFF,TGTGCCAGCAGCTTAGGGACAGGGGGAACTCAGATTGAAGCTTTCTTT
TRBV7-2,-,TRBJ1-5,-,CASSFRRDGNQPQHF,TGTGCCAGCAGCTTCAGGAGGGACGGCAATCAGCCCCAGCATTTT
TRBV9,-,TRBJ1-2,-,CASSAFDRNYGYTF,TGTGCCAGCAGCGCCTTCGACAGAAACTATGGCTACACCTTC
TRBV19,once,TRBJ1-5,TRBD1,CASSLSRDRGQPQHF,TGTGCCAGTAGTTTATCCCGGGACAGGGGTCAGCCCCAGCATTTT
TRBV19,once,TRBJ2-7,TRBD2,CASRLAGDTLYEQYF,TGTGCCAGTAGGCTAGCGGGAGACACCCTCTACGAGCAGTACTTC
TRBV24-1,-,TRBJ1-2,-,CATSDGGLNYGYTF,TGTGCCACCAGTGATGGGGGACTGAACTATGGCTACACCTTC
TRBV3-1/TRBV3-2,-,TRBJ1-6,-,CASSHRDRNSPLHF,TGTGCCAGCAGCCACCGAGACAGGAATTCACCCCTCCACTTT
TRBV19,-,TRBJ1-2,-,CASSIRTRTGYTF,TGTGCCAGTAGTATAAGAACGAGGACAGGCTACACCTTC
TRBV5-1,-,TRBJ2-2,TRBD2,CASSSSGVANTGELFF,TGCGCCAGCAGCTCTAGCGGGGTTGCGAACACCGGGGAGCTGTTTTTT
TRBV5-1,-,TRBJ1-4,TRBD1,CASSQDRTNEKLFF,TGCGCCAGCAGCCAGGACAGGACTAATGAAAAACTGTTTTTT
TRBV6-2/TRBV6-3,-,TRBJ2-1,-,CASSTSSYNEQFF,TGTGCCAGCAGTACAAGCTCCTACAATGAGCAGTTCTTC
TRBV9,-,TRBJ2-7,TRBD2,CASSVGSGGAGEQYF,TGTGCCAGCAGCGTAGGATCGGGAGGTGCGGGAGAGCAGTACTTC
TRBV3-1/TRBV3-2,-,TRBJ2-3,TRBD2,CASSQGTPALAGLTDTQYF,TGTGCCAGCAGCCAAGGGACCCCCGCACTAGCGGGGCTCACAGATACGCAGTATTTT
TRBV6-5,-,TRBJ1-5,TRBD1,CASRDGQGVNQPQHF,TGTGCCAGCAGAGACGGACAGGGGGTGAATCAGCCCCAGCATTTT
TRBV19,-,TRBJ2-2,-,CASSRQGLRGELFF,TGTGCCAGTAGTAGGCAGGGGCTGCGGGGGGAGCTGTTTTTT
TRBV15,once,TRBJ2-7,-,CATSRDPQGNVEQYF,TGTGCCACCAGCAGAGATCCGCAGGGAAATGTCGAGCAGTACTTC
TRBV18,-,TRBJ1-6,TRBD1,CASSPGQGPNSPLHF,TGTGCCAGCTCACCCGGACAGGGGCCGAATTCACCCCTCCACTTT
TRBV24-1,-,TRBJ1-1,TRBD1,CATSDSTGDPGAFF,TGTGCCACCAGTGATTCAACAGGGGATCCAGGGGCTTTCTTT
TRBV2,-,TRBJ1-2,-,CASSPTGIDGYTF,TGTGCCAGCAGTCCCACGGGGATCGATGGCTACACCTTC
TRBV21-1,-,TRBJ2-3,-,CASSEPPGLAGGKTQYF,TGTGCCAGCAGCGAGCCCCCGGGACTAGCGGGAGGCAAGACGCAGTATTTT
TRBV6-5,-,TRBJ1-1,-,CASSLTENTEAFF,TGTGCCAGCAGTTTGACAGAGAACACTGAAGCTTTCTTT
TRBV3-1/TRBV3-2,-,TRBJ2-7,-,CASSQFPTGSSEQYF,TGTGCCAGCAGCCAATTCCCCACAGGTTCGTCCGAGCAGTACTTC
TRBV7-8,few,TRBJ2-7,TRBD1,CASSSDRGNEQYF,TGTGCCAGCAGCTCGGACAGGGGCAACGAGCAGTACTTC
TRBV27,-,TRBJ1-5,-,CASSLIGVSNQPQHF,TGTGCCAGCAGTTTAATAGGGGTAAGCAATCAGCCCCAGCATTTT
TRBV5-4,-,TRBJ2-1,TRBD2,CASSLAWGGNEQFF,TGTGCCAGCAGCTTGGCCTGGGGGGGCAATGAGCAGTTCTTC
TRBV11-2,-,TRBJ2-7,-,CASSLAGVEQYF,TGTGCCAGCAGCTTAGCAGGGGTCGAGCAGTACTTC
TRBV24-1,once,TRBJ2-5,-,CATSAQGSQETQYF,TGTGCCACCAGTGCCCAGGGTTCCCAAGAGACCCAGTACTTC
TRBV29-1,-,TRBJ1-5,TRBD1,CSVMTGLNQPQHF,TGCAGCGTTATGACAGGGCTCAATCAGCCCCAGCATTTT
TRBV27,-,TRBJ2-6,TRBD1,CASTSGTGRTGANVLTF,TGTGCCAGCACCTCCGGGACAGGGAGGACTGGGGCCAACGTCCTGACTTTC
TRBV28,-,TRBJ1-2,-,CASSEEGGNYGYTF,TGTGCCAGCTCTGAGGAGGGAGGGAACTATGGCTACACCTTC
TRBV5-1,-,TRBJ1-1,TRBD1,CASSLYGTGNTEAFF,TGCGCCAGCAGCTTGTATGGGACAGGGAACACTGAAGCTTTCTTT
TRBV21-1,-,TRBJ1-1,-,CASTLKQGGKNTEAFF,TGTGCCAGCACCCTAAAACAGGGCGGAAAGAACACTGAAGCTTTCTTT
TRBV5-1,-,TRBJ2-3,TRBD1,CASSRTGTGVDTQYF,TGCGCCAGCAGCCGCACCGGGACAGGGGTGGATACGCAGTATTTT